Listed here are 18 T cell receptor beta chains from one sample, sequenced in a study of blood T cell repertoires in COVID-19. The method was immunoSEQ multiplex PCR; TCRdb's version includes in-frame clones alone and lacks a portion of them. Of approximately 250,000 clones listed, about 91% are singletons. Sequencing was done on a sample of PBMCs or T cells enriched from blood (not recorded which). The receptors stem from a man aged 40-50 years who had been exposed to COVID-19.

This sequence joins TRBV27 and TRBJ1-2, with TRBD1 matching 9 bases. CDR1 and CDR2 (germline): MNHEY, SMNVEV (reference sequence). J was trimmed by 0 bases and V by 4 bases; bases with no gene match: 3. The CDR3 is 15 residues long. DNA for the CDR3: TGTGCCAGCAGTTGGGACAGGGAGACTAACTATGGCTACACCTTC. Its translation: CASSWDRETNYGYTF.

V usage is TRBV5-1 and J usage is TRBJ1-6, with TRBD1 matching 10 bases. V lost 0 bases and J lost 10; bases outside the gene matches: 7. CDR1 is SGHRS, CDR2 YFSETQ, per germline. The CDR3 sequence is 16 residues long. The CDR3 loop reads CASSLETGGGQSPLHF. The CDR3 DNA is TGCGCCAGCAGCTTGGAGACAGGGGGCGGACAATCACCCCTCCACTTT.

This clone was observed once. V usage is TRBV18 and J usage is TRBJ1-1; TRBD1 aligns across 7 bases. The CDR3 has 14 residues. V gave up 4 bases and J gave up 8 bases; unmatched junction bases: 10. In germline, CDR1 is KGHSH, CDR2 LQKENI. CDR3 residues: CASSLRRDSREAFF. The CDR3 DNA sequence: TGTGCCAGCTCACTCCGCCGGGACAGCCGAGAAGCTTTCTTT.

The chain is built from TRBV19 and TRBJ1-2; TRBD1 is a possible D gene (6 bases). V lost 3 bases to trimming and J lost 7 bases, with 18 bases between them. The CDR3 contains 15 residues. Germline CDR1 and CDR2: LNHDA and SQIVND (reference sequence). The CDR3 DNA reads TGTGCCAGTAGTATGAGAGACAGGCGGGGGACTGGCTACACCTTC. Amino acid sequence: CASSMRDRRGTGYTF. The complete variable domain, with remaining parts taken from reference TRBV19 and TRBJ1-2, reads DGGITQSPKYLFRKEGQNVTLSCEQNLNHDAMYWYRQDPGQGLRLIYYSQIVNDFQKGDIAEGYSVSREKKESFPLTVTSAQKNPTAFYLCASSMRDRRGTGYTFGSGTRLTVV.

The chain combines TRBV7-9 with TRBJ2-1; 8 bases fit TRBD2. This CDR3 comprises 17 residues. With 6 bases clipped from V and 0 bases from J, the junction kept 10 bases outside the gene matches. Germline loops: CDR1 SEHNR, CDR2 FQNEAQ (reference sequence). CDR3 amino acids: CASSLPIAGSSYNEQFF. The CDR3, as DNA: TGTGCCAGCAGTCTACCCATAGCGGGGAGCTCCTACAATGAGCAGTTCTTC.

The J gene is TRBJ1-2, the V gene TRBV5-5; D possibly corresponds to TRBD1 (5 bases). The CDR3 consists of 13 residues. V was cut by 3 bases and J by 10 bases, with 16 bases left in between. From germline, CDR1 is SGHKS and CDR2 YYEKEE (reference sequence). CDR3 bases: TGTGCCAGCAGCTGGACAATAGGACCGTACTACACCTTC. Translating gives CASSWTIGPYYTF.

This clone appeared once. V gene TRBV15 combines with J gene TRBJ2-4; D is undetermined. This CDR3 has 18 residues. The germline gives CDR1 LNHNV, CDR2 YYDKDF (reference sequence). Trimming took 1 base from V and 1 from J, leaving 17 bases between them. The CDR3 nucleotides are TGTGCCACCAGCAGAGTTTTTATTCCCCTTCTCGCCAAAAACATTCAGTACTTC. It codes for CATSRVFIPLLAKNIQYF.

This clone was seen only once. CDR3 residues: CASSLTGTSGNTIYF. For the CDR3, the DNA is TGTGCCAGCAGCTTAACAGGGACCTCTGGAAACACCATATATTTT. The V call is TRBV7-9, the J call TRBJ1-3; D might be TRBD1 (6 bases). Trimming took off 2 bases at V and 0 bases at J, with 8 bases between the two ends. The CDR3 consists of 15 residues. CDR1 and CDR2 (germline): SEHNR, FQNEAQ (reference sequence).

The V gene is TRBV3-1 (or the pseudogene TRBV3-2), the J gene TRBJ2-3; possible D gene TRBD2, 6 bases. The germline gives CDR1 LGHDT, CDR2 YNNKEL (reference sequence). The CDR3 is 15 amino acids. Deletions cut 2 bases from V and 14 bases from J, with 23 bases between. The CDR3, as DNA: TGTGCCAGCAGCCAAAAAGAGGGTCCGGGACTTCATCGGTATTTT. Translated: CASSQKEGPGLHRYF.

The CDR3 region is CASSRQQNWDEQFF. CDR3 in DNA: TGTGCCAGCAGCCGACAGCAAAACTGGGATGAGCAGTTCTTC. The chain combines TRBV3-1 (or the pseudogene TRBV3-2) with TRBJ2-1, with a possible D match to TRBD1 (5 bases). Germline V CDR1 and CDR2: LGHDT, YNNKEL (reference sequence). The CDR3 runs 14 residues. V was clipped by 4 bases and J by 8 bases, with 15 bases between them.

This chain joins TRBV24-1 and TRBJ2-5; D is unclear. The CDR3 is 14 amino acids. Germline V gives CDR1 KGHDR, CDR2 SFDVKD. V was trimmed by 3 bases and J by 5 bases, leaving 12 bases between them. CDR3 nucleotide sequence: TGTGCCACCAGTGATCCAAAAATCGCGGAGACCCAGTACTTC. It encodes CATSDPKIAETQYF.

The chain uses TRBV25-1 and TRBJ2-5; 11 bases are a match to TRBD2. CDR1 and CDR2 (germline): MGHDK, SYGVNS. V shed 3 bases and J 5 bases; nucleotides not matched to a gene: 2. The CDR3 extends over 14 amino acids. The CDR3 DNA sequence: TGTGCCAGCAGTGATAGCGGGAGGGCCGAGACCCAGTACTTC. It codes for CASSDSGRAETQYF.

The chain combines TRBV3-1 (or the pseudogene TRBV3-2) with TRBJ2-3; D is unresolved. V was clipped by 5 bases and J by 6 bases, with 21 bases between them. The CDR3 length is 16 residues. CDR1 is LGHDT, CDR2 YNNKEL, per germline (reference sequence). In DNA form, the CDR3 reads TGTGCCAGCAGCTTGTCTGCTATCCGACTTGGGGATACGCAGTATTTT. Residues: CASSLSAIRLGDTQYF.

The rearrangement joins TRBV12-3 or TRBV12-4 to TRBJ1-1; a possible D gene is TRBD1 (5 bases). This CDR3 has 13 residues. Trimming removed 3 bases at V and 7 bases at J, with 12 bases between. In DNA form, the CDR3 reads TGTGCCAGCAGTTTCAGGGCAGAAGATGAAGCTTTCTTT. Residues: CASSFRAEDEAFF.

V and J are TRBV10-3 and TRBJ1-1, with D possibly matching TRBD1 (5 bases). V lost 2 bases to trimming and J lost 1 base, with 11 bases between them. Germline CDR1 and CDR2: ENHRY and SYGVKD. The CDR3 is made up of 15 amino acids. CDR3 bases: TGTGCCATCAGTGAGAGGGGCTCGAAGAACACTGAAGCTTTCTTT. It specifies CAISERGSKNTEAFF.

The rearrangement joins TRBV28 to TRBJ1-4; maybe TRBD1 (6 bases). V lost 6 bases and J 8 bases, leaving 16 bases between the germline ends. The CDR3 loop spans 14 amino acids. The germline CDR1 and CDR2 sequences are MDHEN and SYDVKM. This CDR3 reads CASSPHRVSEKLFF. CDR3 DNA sequence: TGTGCCAGCAGCCCTCACAGGGTCAGCGAAAAACTGTTTTTT.

This clone was picked up one time. The J gene is TRBJ1-5, the V gene TRBV6-4; 7 positions agree with TRBD1. Germline V gene data show CDR1 as MRHNA and CDR2 as SNTAGT. This CDR3 has 15 residues. The ends lost 2 bases at V and 9 bases at J; junction bases unmatched: 10. The CDR3: CASSDPGQSFSPQHF. DNA of the CDR3: TGTGCCAGCAGTGACCCGGGACAGTCTTTTTCGCCCCAGCATTTT.

The J gene is TRBJ2-3, the V gene TRBV6-5; tentative D call: TRBD1 (6 bases). The V and J ends lost 0 bases and 4 bases respectively, with 11 bases between them. The CDR3 is made up of 15 amino acids. Per the germline V gene, CDR1 is MNHEY and CDR2 is SVGAGI. CDR3 coding DNA: TGTGCCAGCAGTTACTCGGGGGCAGGTTCAGATACGCAGTATTTT. It encodes CASSYSGAGSDTQYF.